The 15 T cell receptor beta chains in this list originate from one sample, sequenced in a study of blood T cell repertoires in COVID-19. Sequencing used immunoSEQ multiplex PCR; TCRdb keeps in-frame clones, though not all of them. The sample contains 80,000 or so clones, approximately 89% of which appear only once. Sequencing input: peripheral blood. These TCRs come from a man in his fifties or sixties with acute or convalescent COVID-19.

The chain joins TRBV7-9 to TRBJ1-4; maybe TRBD1 (6 bases). V lost 5 bases and J 5 bases, leaving 15 bases between the germline ends. The CDR3 length is 15 residues. Germline assignment: CDR1 SEHNR and CDR2 FQNEAQ (reference sequence). The CDR3 DNA is TGTGCCAGCAGCGTCCTACAGGGTTCAAATGAAAAACTGTTTTTT. Translation: CASSVLQGSNEKLFF. Variable domain in full (rest from reference TRBV7-9 and TRBJ1-4): DTGVSQNPRHKITKRGQNVTFRCDPISEHNRLYWYRQTLGQGPEFLTYFQNEAQLEKSRLLSDRFSAERPKGSFSTLEIQRTEQGDSAMYLCASSVLQGSNEKLFFGSGTQLSVL.

The gene calls are TRBV6-2 or TRBV6-3 and TRBJ2-3; TRBD2 is a possible D gene (6 bases). Trimming removed 0 bases from V and 2 bases from J, with 12 bases in between. The length of the CDR3 is 16 residues. Germline-derived CDR1 and CDR2 are MNHEY and SVGEGT. Here the CDR3 reads CASSYSLPGVTDTQYF. The CDR3 nucleotides are TGTGCCAGCAGTTACTCCCTTCCGGGGGTCACAGATACGCAGTATTTT.

The chain is built from TRBV19 and TRBJ2-1; 9 bases fit TRBD2. V shed 9 bases, J shed 5 bases, and the junction held 11 bases outside the gene matches. This CDR3 comprises 15 residues. The germline CDR1 and CDR2 sequences are LNHDA and SQIVND (reference sequence). The CDR3 here is CASGKKTSGNNEQFF. For the CDR3, the DNA is TGTGCCAGCGGTAAAAAGACTAGCGGAAACAATGAGCAGTTCTTC.

The genes are TRBV7-9 and TRBJ2-5, with D maybe TRBD2 (6 bases). Per the germline V gene, CDR1 is SEHNR and CDR2 is FQNEAQ (reference sequence). V gave up 3 bases and J gave up 3 bases, with 14 bases separating them. CDR3 length: 15 amino acids. CDR3: CASSLVGLDEETQYF. DNA of the CDR3: TGTGCCAGCAGCTTGGTGGGACTTGACGAAGAGACCCAGTACTTC.

The J gene is TRBJ2-3, the V gene TRBV19; 8 positions match TRBD1. The trim removed 5 bases at V and 6 bases at J, leaving 13 bases unmatched. CDR3 length: 16 residues. CDR1 and CDR2 (germline): LNHDA, SQIVND (reference sequence). CDR3 in DNA: TGTGCCAGTAGTGGAACACGGACAGGGAGAGGGGATACGCAGTATTTT. Encoded protein: CASSGTRTGRGDTQYF.

This sequence joins TRBV11-2 and TRBJ1-1; D gene uncertain. Germline CDR1 reads SGHAT; CDR2 reads FQNNGV. Trimming pared 2 bases from V and 3 bases from J, leaving 13 bases between. There are 15 residues in the CDR3. The CDR3 protein is CASSLLSTGYTEAFF. CDR3 bases: TGTGCCAGCAGCTTACTGTCAACGGGGTACACTGAAGCTTTCTTT.

The gene calls are TRBV19 and TRBJ2-2, with 9 bases matching TRBD2. Unmatched junction bases numbered 9, after V lost 5 bases and J lost 5 bases. The CDR3 covers 16 residues. Germline V lookup: CDR1 LNHDA, CDR2 SQIVND (reference sequence). CDR3 loop: CASSYRASGTTGELFF. The CDR3 DNA sequence: TGTGCCAGTAGTTATCGGGCTAGCGGGACTACCGGGGAGCTGTTTTTT. Full variable domain (rest looked up from reference TRBV19 and TRBJ2-2): DGGITQSPKYLFRKEGQNVTLSCEQNLNHDAMYWYRQDPGQGLRLIYYSQIVNDFQKGDIAEGYSVSREKKESFPLTVTSAQKNPTAFYLCASSYRASGTTGELFFGEGSRLTVL.

This sequence joins TRBV15 and TRBJ1-3, with TRBD1 identical over 8 bases. The germline gives CDR1 LNHNV, CDR2 YYDKDF (reference sequence). Trimming at V came to 3 bases and at J to 6 bases, leaving 4 bases not matched to a gene. There are 14 residues in the CDR3. The CDR3 DNA follows: TGTGCCACCAGCAGTCCGACAGGGGTAAACACCATATATTTT. It translates to CATSSPTGVNTIYF.

J is TRBJ1-5 and V is TRBV30; no reliable D call. This CDR3 is 13 amino acids long. The V gene lost 1 base and the J gene lost 0 bases, with 4 bases spanning the gap. Germline CDR1 GTSNPN, CDR2 SVGIG (reference sequence). The CDR3 nucleotides are TGTGCCTGGAGTGAATATAGCAATCAGCCCCAGCATTTT. Translating it yields CAWSEYSNQPQHF.

V is TRBV5-1 and J is TRBJ2-3; tentatively, D is TRBD2 (5 bases). V was shortened by 7 bases and J by 0 bases, with 12 bases between the two germline ends. This CDR3 is 14 amino acids long. Germline CDR1 and CDR2: SGHRS and YFSETQ. This chain's CDR3 is CASAWWESTDTQYF. The CDR3 region has the DNA TGCGCCAGCGCATGGTGGGAGAGCACAGATACGCAGTATTTT.

V and J are TRBV24-1 and TRBJ2-5; tentative D call: TRBD2 (7 bases). Germline V CDR1 and CDR2: KGHDR, SFDVKD. V lost 1 base, J lost 7 bases, and 12 bases lay in between. This CDR3 is 14 amino acids long. CDR3 in amino acids: CATSDLGGDGTQYF. The CDR3 bases are TGTGCCACCAGTGATTTAGGGGGGGATGGGACCCAGTACTTC.

The rearrangement uses TRBV27 and TRBJ1-5, with TRBD1 identical over 7 bases. Losses at the gene ends were 1 base for V and 3 bases for J; bases not matched to a gene: 6. Germline CDR1 is MNHEY and CDR2 is SMNVEV (reference sequence). The CDR3 is made up of 16 amino acids. The CDR3 sequence is CASSLYPGGINQPQHF. CDR3 bases: TGTGCCAGCAGTTTATACCCAGGGGGAATCAATCAGCCCCAGCATTTT.

With respect to this clone: The identical CDR3 is also encoded by other nucleotide sequences in the sample. This sequence joins TRBV24-1 and TRBJ1-2; D possibly corresponds to TRBD1 (6 bases). The CDR3 is 15 amino acids. V lost 3 bases, J lost 0 bases, and 10 bases lay in between. Germline loops: CDR1 KGHDR, CDR2 SFDVKD. The CDR3 reads CATSDPRGANYGYTF. The CDR3 DNA reads TGTGCCACCAGTGATCCCAGGGGAGCTAACTATGGCTACACCTTC.

V usage is TRBV5-4 and J usage is TRBJ1-2, with TRBD1 matching over 11 bases. V lost 3 bases, J lost 4 bases, and 8 bases stayed unmatched. CDR1 is SGHNT, CDR2 YYREEE, per germline (reference sequence). The CDR3 runs 16 residues. CDR3 nucleotide sequence: TGTGCCAGCAGCTACCCCGGACAGGGGGCGGGCTATGGCTACACCTTC. Its translation: CASSYPGQGAGYGYTF.

This sequence joins TRBV18 and TRBJ1-1; perhaps TRBD1 as D (6 bases). Deletions cut 7 bases from V and 1 base from J, with 19 bases between. The CDR3 runs 16 residues. The germline V gene has CDR1 KGHSH and CDR2 LQKENI. CDR3: CASCSASGVSNTEAFF. The CDR3 DNA follows: TGTGCCAGCTGCAGCGCGTCAGGGGTGTCGAACACTGAAGCTTTCTTT.